This entry describes one T cell receptor beta chain. Generated by immunoSEQ multiplex PCR, the TCRdb table keeps only in-frame clones and is missing some. The sample carries approximately 93,000 clones, 70% to 90% recorded once. The sample comes from a study of control samples from healthy donors and cancer patients. The CDR3 has 14 amino acids. V was shortened by 0 bases and J by 1 base, with 6 bases between the two germline ends. Germline CDR1 PRHDT, CDR2 FYEKMQ (reference sequence). Input material: PBMCs. V is TRBV13 and J is TRBJ1-1, with no clear D. This receptor was identified in a woman in her forties or fifties with colorectal cancer. In DNA, the CDR3 is TGTGCCAGCAGCTTAGGATCGGGGAACACTGAAGCTTTCTTT. Amino acids: CASSLGSGNTEAFF.